Below, 10 T cell receptor beta chains from the same sample are listed, as sequenced in a study of tissue T cells after allogeneic stem cell transplantation. The sample's time point: mouse harvest day 7 after allogeneic transplant. The graft held 10^6 splenic CD5+ T cells and 10^7 T-cell-depleted bone marrow cells. Generated by immunoSEQ multiplex PCR, the TCRdb table keeps only in-frame clones and is missing some. In the table there are thousands of clones, roughly 50% of which are singletons. Sequences were obtained from spleen. The receptor set was obtained from a female BALB/c mouse given C57BL/6 T cells with graft-versus-host disease after an allogeneic hematopoietic cell transplant.

Turning to this clone: Gene names refer to mouse genes. The CDR3 extends 1 residue past the end of the read, so its final part is completed from the germline J gene. The chain recombines TRBV13-1 with TRBJ1-1; maybe TRBD1 (5 bases). The CDR3 spans 14 residues. CDR1 is NSHNY and CDR2 is SYGAGN in the germline V gene. V was clipped by 3 bases and J by 1 base, with 10 bases between them. The sequenced CDR3 bases are TGTGCCAGCAGTGCAGGGAGGGTAAACACAGAAGTCTTC. Its protein is CASSAGRVNTEVF. Given in full, the CDR3 is CASSAGRVNTEVFF.

Only a few counts were recorded for this clone. Here the gene names and germline are mouse. Coverage ceases 1 residue before the CDR3 finishes, and the germline J gene fills in the end. The chain recombines TRBV19 with TRBJ2-5, with 7 bases that match TRBD1. CDR3 length equals 16 residues. Trimming at V came to 0 bases and at J to 0 bases, leaving 4 bases not matched to a gene. Germline V gives CDR1 FNHDT, CDR2 SITEND (reference sequence). CDR3 sequence: CASSIDRGLNQDTQYF. CDR3 DNA (partial): TGTGCCAGCAGTATAGACAGGGGTCTTAACCAAGACACCCAGTAC.

With respect to this clone: Mouse names are used for the genes. The read halts 1 residue ahead of the CDR3 end, with the missing end drawn from the germline J gene. The genes are TRBV23 and TRBJ2-1. CDR3 size: 15 residues. CDR1 is KGHTA and CDR2 is FQNQQP in the germline V gene. The chain's CDR3 is CSSSQVGGNYAEQFF. CDR3 bases read: TGCTCCAGCAGTCAAGTGGGAGGGAACTATGCTGAGCAGTTC.

This clone was observed a handful of times. Mouse names are used for the genes. Read data end 1 residue before the CDR3 end; the end is taken from the germline J gene. The rearrangement links TRBV16 to TRBJ2-2; no clear D gene. There are 12 residues in the CDR3. CDR1 is SGHSA, CDR2 FRNQAP, per germline. Trimming removed 3 bases from V and 4 bases from J, with 3 bases in between. The CDR3 bases that were read are TGTGCAAGCAGCTTGGGCACCGGGCAGCTCTAC. It translates to CASSLGTGQLY. The full CDR3 is CASSLGTGQLYF.

This clone has just a few counts. The genes and germline here are from mouse. The CDR3 extends 1 residue past the end of the read, so its final part is completed from the germline J gene. The chain carries TRBV3 and TRBJ1-1, with unresolved D. The V gene's germline CDR1 is SNHLY and CDR2 FYNGKV (reference sequence). There are 14 residues in the CDR3. Trimming shortened V by 4 bases and J by 1 base, and 10 bases separated the two germline ends. CDR3: CASSSDKANTEVFF. The DNA read from the CDR3 is TGTGCCAGCAGCTCCGACAAGGCGAACACAGAAGTCTTC.

In regard to this clone: Genes and germline come from the mouse. The CDR3 goes on 1 residue after the read ends, and that part is filled in from the germline J gene. V is TRBV16 and J is TRBJ2-7; 8 bases align to TRBD2. V lost 5 bases and J lost 0; bases outside the gene matches: 3. CDR1 is SGHSA and CDR2 is FRNQAP in the germline V gene. The CDR3 covers 14 residues. CDR3 residues: CASSLLGVSYEQYF. The sequenced part of the CDR3 DNA is TGTGCAAGCAGCCTACTGGGGGTCTCCTATGAACAGTAC. Full variable domain (outside the CDR3, taken from reference TRBV16 and TRBJ2-7): NAGVIQTPRHKVTGKGQEATLWCEPISGHSAVFWYRQTIVQGLEFLTYFRNQAPIDDSGMPKERFSAQMPNQSHSTLKIQSTQPQDSAVYLCASSLLGVSYEQYFGPGTRLTVL.

This clone was detected a few times. Each gene name is a mouse one. The sequence runs out 1 residue before the end of the CDR3; the remainder is reconstructed from the germline J gene. The rearrangement links TRBV15 to TRBJ2-7; TRBD1 aligns across 7 bases. The CDR3 sequence is 12 residues long. Germline values: CDR1 SGHND, CDR2 FRSKSL. The V and J ends lost 3 bases and 7 bases, in that order; junction bases with no gene match: 3. The sequenced CDR3 bases are TGTGCCAGCAGTTTGGGCAGGGGGGAACAGTAC. Its protein product is CASSLGRGEQY. The whole CDR3 protein reads CASSLGRGEQYF.

Comments on this clone: Gene names are mouse gene names. The missing CDR3 end, 1 residue past where the read stops, is filled in from the germline J gene. This chain joins TRBV15 and TRBJ2-3; tentatively, D is TRBD1 (6 bases). The CDR3 runs 14 residues. The V gene's germline CDR1 is SGHND and CDR2 FRSKSL. Trimming removed 6 bases at V and 0 bases at J, with 10 bases between. The CDR3 spells CASRRDNSAETLYF. The sequenced part of the CDR3 DNA is TGTGCCAGCAGGCGGGACAATAGTGCAGAAACGCTGTAT.

Of note for this clone: Any gene name here is a mouse gene name. The sequence runs out 1 residue before the end of the CDR3; the remainder is reconstructed from the germline J gene. The V gene is TRBV13-2, the J gene TRBJ2-5; 11 bases agree with TRBD2. CDR3 length: 14 amino acids. The V and J ends lost 3 bases and 3 bases, in that order; junction bases with no gene match: 0. From germline, CDR1 is NNHNN and CDR2 SYGAGS (reference sequence). The part of the CDR3 DNA that was read is TGTGCCAGCGGTGGACTGGGGGGGCAAGACACCCAGTAC. It codes for CASGGLGGQDTQY. The whole CDR3 sequence reads CASGGLGGQDTQYF.

By share, this clone ranks as large. The gene symbols are mouse symbols. The CDR3: CASSFPGQNYAEQFF. The part of the CDR3 DNA that was read is TGTGCAAGCAGCTTTCCGGGACAAAACTATGCTGAGCAGTTC. V and J are TRBV16 and TRBJ2-1; tentatively, D is TRBD1 (6 bases). The read terminates 1 residue ahead of where the CDR3 ends, so the germline J gene completes it. This CDR3 has 15 amino acids. The germline CDR1 and CDR2 sequences are SGHSA and FRNQAP. V lost 3 bases to trimming and J lost 1 base, with 10 bases between them.